One T cell receptor beta chain is described in this entry. The repertoire was sequenced with immunoSEQ multiplex PCR; TCRdb's copy has only in-frame clones and lacks some. In total, the table holds dozens of clones. This sample stems from a study of chemoradiotherapy in HPV16-positive cancers. Whole-study context: Functional T-cell assays on a couple of HPV16-positive patients' cells defined candidate HPV-specific clones and common TCR motifs.

This CDR3 contains 19 residues. V was trimmed by 5 bases and J by 0 bases, leaving 26 bases between them. Germline values: CDR1 MDHEN, CDR2 SYDVKM. The genes are TRBV28 and TRBJ2-7; the D gene could be TRBD1 or TRBD2 (6 bases each). This material consisted of tumor tissue, taken from a patient who underwent chemoradiotherapy. This receptor was obtained from a human donor with HPV-associated anogenital cancer. CDR3 sequence: CASSPAGHNRLISSYEQYF. CDR3 nucleotide sequence: TGTGCCAGCAGTCCGGCGGGACATAACCGACTGATCAGCTCCTACGAGCAGTACTTC.